A selection of T cell receptor beta chains follows, all from one sample in a study of blood T cell repertoires in COVID-19. The data were produced by immunoSEQ multiplex PCR, yet TCRdb's version contains in-frame clones alone and is incomplete. The table lists 300,000 to 500,000 clones, roughly 88% of them singletons. The sample taken for sequencing was PBMCs or T cells enriched from blood (not recorded which). Receptor source: a woman aged 40 to 55 with acute COVID-19. Both conserved end residues are part of each CDR3. D genes are given only for firm matches. Clone size appears in some rows only: once, few, many, or a class for an expanded clone.

clone_size: NA
v_call: TRBV6-1
j_call: TRBJ2-1
d_call: TRBD2
cdr3_aa: CASSARTSGGRNEQFF
cdr3_nt: TGTGCCAGCAGTGCCCGGACTAGCGGGGGGCGCAATGAGCAGTTCTTC

clone_size: NA
v_call: TRBV6-1
j_call: TRBJ1-1
d_call: NA
cdr3_aa: CASSEQGGTEAFF
cdr3_nt: TGTGCCAGCAGTGAACAAGGGGGAACTGAAGCTTTCTTT

clone_size: NA
v_call: TRBV2
j_call: TRBJ1-6
d_call: NA
cdr3_aa: CASRESYNSPLHF
cdr3_nt: TGTGCCAGCAGAGAGTCCTATAATTCACCCCTCCACTTT

clone_size: NA
v_call: TRBV6-5
j_call: TRBJ1-4
d_call: NA
cdr3_aa: CASSYYQGQEKLFF
cdr3_nt: TGTGCCAGCAGTTACTATCAGGGTCAAGAAAAACTGTTTTTT

clone_size: NA
v_call: TRBV19
j_call: TRBJ1-2
d_call: NA
cdr3_aa: CATVGGNYGYTF
cdr3_nt: TGTGCCACCGTCGGGGGTAACTATGGCTACACCTTC

clone_size: NA
v_call: TRBV18
j_call: TRBJ1-1
d_call: TRBD1
cdr3_aa: CASSYARGRGTGNTEAFF
cdr3_nt: TGTGCCAGCTCATACGCTAGGGGCAGGGGGACGGGGAACACTGAAGCTTTCTTT

clone_size: NA
v_call: TRBV11-2
j_call: TRBJ2-7
d_call: NA
cdr3_aa: CASSWGQIYEQYF
cdr3_nt: TGTGCCAGCAGCTGGGGACAAATATACGAGCAGTACTTC

clone_size: NA
v_call: TRBV5-4
j_call: TRBJ1-1
d_call: NA
cdr3_aa: CASSLYADPPYTEAFF
cdr3_nt: TGTGCCAGCAGCTTGTACGCAGATCCACCTTACACTGAAGCTTTCTTT

clone_size: NA
v_call: TRBV5-6
j_call: TRBJ2-5
d_call: TRBD1
cdr3_aa: CASSPKSRGPGETQYF
cdr3_nt: TGTGCCAGCAGCCCGAAATCCAGGGGGCCGGGGGAGACCCAGTACTTC

clone_size: NA
v_call: TRBV25-1
j_call: TRBJ2-3
d_call: TRBD2
cdr3_aa: CASSEFFSVEGGTDTQYF
cdr3_nt: TGTGCCAGCAGTGAATTTTTTTCGGTGGAGGGAGGGACAGATACGCAGTATTTT

clone_size: NA
v_call: TRBV11-2
j_call: TRBJ1-2
d_call: TRBD1
cdr3_aa: CASSLRTGGYGYTF
cdr3_nt: TGTGCCAGCAGCCTGAGGACAGGGGGTTATGGCTACACCTTC

clone_size: NA
v_call: TRBV29-1
j_call: TRBJ1-4
d_call: NA
cdr3_aa: CSVGVGSNEKLFF
cdr3_nt: TGCAGCGTTGGGGTGGGGAGTAATGAAAAACTGTTTTTT

clone_size: NA
v_call: TRBV2
j_call: TRBJ2-7
d_call: NA
cdr3_aa: CASTGFYEQYF
cdr3_nt: TGTGCCAGCACAGGTTTCTACGAGCAGTACTTC

clone_size: NA
v_call: TRBV19
j_call: TRBJ2-5
d_call: TRBD2
cdr3_aa: CASSTRLAGLEETQYF
cdr3_nt: TGTGCCAGTAGTACGAGACTAGCGGGGCTCGAGGAGACCCAGTACTTC

clone_size: NA
v_call: TRBV6-1
j_call: TRBJ2-1
d_call: NA
cdr3_aa: CASSDLQQFF
cdr3_nt: TGTGCCAGCAGTGACCTACAGCAGTTCTTC

clone_size: NA
v_call: TRBV5-4
j_call: TRBJ2-1
d_call: TRBD2
cdr3_aa: CASSPGGPRNEQFF
cdr3_nt: TGTGCCAGCAGCCCGGGGGGGCCACGAAATGAGCAGTTCTTC

clone_size: NA
v_call: TRBV2
j_call: TRBJ1-2
d_call: NA
cdr3_aa: CASSEMGGYGYTF
cdr3_nt: TGTGCCAGCAGTGAAATGGGGGGCTATGGCTACACCTTC

clone_size: NA
v_call: TRBV14
j_call: TRBJ1-4
d_call: NA
cdr3_aa: CASSQSPEKLFF
cdr3_nt: TGTGCCAGCAGCCAATCTCCTGAAAAACTGTTTTTT

clone_size: NA
v_call: TRBV4-2
j_call: TRBJ2-3
d_call: NA
cdr3_aa: CASSPSVGTDTQYF
cdr3_nt: TGTGCCAGCAGCCCTAGCGTGGGCACAGATACGCAGTATTTT

clone_size: NA
v_call: TRBV5-1
j_call: TRBJ1-5
d_call: NA
cdr3_aa: CASSLDGINQPQHF
cdr3_nt: TGCGCCAGCAGCTTGGACGGTATCAATCAGCCCCAGCATTTT

clone_size: NA
v_call: TRBV6-6
j_call: TRBJ1-4
d_call: NA
cdr3_aa: CASSYSENEKLFF
cdr3_nt: TGTGCCAGCAGTTACTCAGAGAATGAAAAACTGTTTTTT

clone_size: NA
v_call: TRBV25-1
j_call: TRBJ1-3
d_call: NA
cdr3_aa: CASSEVGQGNTIYF
cdr3_nt: TGTGCCAGCAGTGAAGTCGGACAGGGAAACACCATATATTTT

clone_size: NA
v_call: TRBV5-6
j_call: TRBJ1-1
d_call: TRBD1
cdr3_aa: CASSLNRGPEAFF
cdr3_nt: TGTGCCAGCAGCCTCAACAGGGGCCCTGAAGCTTTCTTT

clone_size: NA
v_call: TRBV4-1
j_call: TRBJ2-7
d_call: NA
cdr3_aa: CASSHGLQGGEQYF
cdr3_nt: TGCGCCAGCAGCCATGGTCTTCAGGGAGGCGAGCAGTACTTC

clone_size: many
v_call: TRBV6-5
j_call: TRBJ2-7
d_call: NA
cdr3_aa: CASSLGGYYEQYF
cdr3_nt: TGTGCCAGCAGTTTAGGAGGGTACTACGAGCAGTACTTC

clone_size: NA
v_call: TRBV19
j_call: TRBJ1-5
d_call: TRBD1
cdr3_aa: CASSMDRGLLYSNQPQHF
cdr3_nt: TGTGCCAGTAGTATGGACAGGGGGCTCCTTTATAGCAATCAGCCCCAGCATTTT

clone_size: NA
v_call: TRBV7-9
j_call: TRBJ1-3
d_call: NA
cdr3_aa: CASSSTRQLDSSGNTIYF
cdr3_nt: TGTGCCAGCAGCTCCACGAGACAGTTGGATAGCTCTGGAAACACCATATATTTT

clone_size: NA
v_call: TRBV2
j_call: TRBJ1-1
d_call: NA
cdr3_aa: CASSASSAEAFF
cdr3_nt: TGTGCCAGCAGTGCTTCTTCTGCTGAAGCTTTCTTT

clone_size: once
v_call: TRBV5-1
j_call: TRBJ1-1
d_call: NA
cdr3_aa: CASSPGTAVNTEAFF
cdr3_nt: TGCGCCAGCAGCCCGGGGACTGCTGTGAACACTGAAGCTTTCTTT

clone_size: NA
v_call: TRBV7-9
j_call: TRBJ1-2
d_call: TRBD1
cdr3_aa: CASSPTLPQTGEYGYTF
cdr3_nt: TGTGCCAGCAGCCCTACCCTGCCCCAAACAGGGGAGTATGGCTACACCTTC

clone_size: NA
v_call: TRBV6-6
j_call: TRBJ2-7
d_call: NA
cdr3_aa: CASSSPTSRPYEQYF
cdr3_nt: TGTGCCAGCAGTTCCCCCACTAGCCGGCCCTACGAGCAGTACTTC

clone_size: NA
v_call: TRBV7-6
j_call: TRBJ2-1
d_call: NA
cdr3_aa: CASSLASSYNEQFF
cdr3_nt: TGTGCCAGCAGCTTAGCTAGCTCCTACAATGAGCAGTTCTTC

clone_size: NA
v_call: TRBV19
j_call: TRBJ1-1
d_call: NA
cdr3_aa: CASRRLMNTEAFF
cdr3_nt: TGTGCCAGTAGAAGACTGATGAACACTGAAGCTTTCTTT

clone_size: NA
v_call: TRBV11-2
j_call: TRBJ1-4
d_call: NA
cdr3_aa: CASSYRREFEKLFF
cdr3_nt: TGTGCCAGCAGCTACCGCCGGGAATTTGAAAAACTGTTTTTT